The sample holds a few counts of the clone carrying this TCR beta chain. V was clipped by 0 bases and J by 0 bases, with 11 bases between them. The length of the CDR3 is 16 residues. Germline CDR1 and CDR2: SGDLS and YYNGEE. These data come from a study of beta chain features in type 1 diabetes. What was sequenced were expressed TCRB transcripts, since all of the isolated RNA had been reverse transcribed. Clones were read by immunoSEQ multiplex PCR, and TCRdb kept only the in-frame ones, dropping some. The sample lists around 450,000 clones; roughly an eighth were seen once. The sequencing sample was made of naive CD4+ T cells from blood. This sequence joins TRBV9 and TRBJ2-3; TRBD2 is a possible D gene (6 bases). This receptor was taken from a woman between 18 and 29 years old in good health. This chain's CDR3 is CASSVVPGVSTDTQYF. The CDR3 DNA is TGTGCCAGCAGCGTAGTCCCGGGGGTTAGCACAGATACGCAGTATTTT.